The clone carrying this TCR beta chain was found many times. Its target is unknown. The sample comes from a study of cytomegalovirus exposure and HLA in healthy donors. PCR was performed using 60 Vbeta and 13 Jbeta primers. Sequenced by immunoSEQ multiplex PCR; TCRdb stores in-frame clones only, minus some. The sample includes roughly 27,000 clones, roughly 66% of them seen just once. The CDR3 consists of 18 residues. In germline, CDR1 is SNHLY, CDR2 FYNNEI. V shed 7 bases and J 2 bases; nucleotides not matched to a gene: 9. Findings and limits, study-wide: Later analysis placed DRB1 highest and HLA-C lowest in TCR association rates, which differed by HLA locus. An analysis was carried out at a later point. It showed that HLA-associated TCR beta chains were more clonally expanded than equally common non-associated chains. In a later analysis, donors in an Asian-associated ancestry cluster reportedly had fewer N-insertions in productive TCRs than the cohort mean. Segments of the TCR beta V type were, in most cases, productive about 90% or about 30% of the time in an earlier analysis.

The chain links TRBV2 to TRBJ2-6; 12 positions match TRBD1. The sequenced sample consisted of PBMCs. This clonotype was obtained from a male donor in good health and CMV-seropositive. DNA for the CDR3: TGTGCCAGCACCGATCCGGGACAGGGGGCGACTGGGGCCAACGTCCTGACTTTC. As protein: CASTDPGQGATGANVLTF.